The T cell receptor (beta chain) under discussion was sequenced for a study of blood T cell repertoires in COVID-19. In the study overall: The United States, Italy and Spain provided the acute and convalescent COVID-19 samples. Sources were T cells, B-cell-depleted T cells, or PBMCs; the material itself was cDNA or gDNA.

V gave up 3 bases and J gave up 4 bases, with 5 bases separating them. The CDR3 loop spans 12 amino acids. Germline V gives CDR1 KGHSH, CDR2 LQKENI. With regard to this clone: This specimen includes other DNA sequences encoding the same CDR3.

Authors' analysis steps: The authors estimated nucleated cell counts from reference gene primer amplification. TCRdb's table, derived via immunoSEQ multiplex PCR, lists solely in-frame clones and lacks some. V and J calls and clone size follow that table, whereas D and trimming were derived from the DNA. The sample contains some 73,000 clones, roughly 80% of which appear only once. The sample taken for sequencing was peripheral blood. This chain links TRBV18 with TRBJ2-3, with D hard to call. This clonotype originated in a human donor in a cohort sampled during active COVID-19. CDR3: CASSPAADTQYF. CDR3 nucleotides: TGTGCCAGCTCACCCGCGGCAGATACGCAGTATTTT. The complete variable domain, with remaining parts taken from reference TRBV18 and TRBJ2-3, reads NAGVMQNPRHLVRRRGQEARLRCSPMKGHSHVYWYRQLPEEGLKFMVYLQKENIIDESGMPKERFSAEFPKEGPSILRIQQVVRGDSAAYFCASSPAADTQYFGPGTRLTVL.